This T cell receptor beta chain stems from a study of T cells in Graves' hyperthyroidism and ophthalmopathy. Study-level results: Researchers found most expanded thyroid clonotypes above 0.001 in blood as well.

Individuals with ophthalmopathy presented a Clinical Activity Score of at least 3, a NOSPECS grade of at least 4 and a duration under 3 months. Uncontrolled infection, other autoimmune disease, pregnancy and lactation each barred patients from inclusion. Isolation of PBMCs was performed on around 9.8 ml fresh peripheral blood. The CDR3 extends over 12 amino acids. From germline, CDR1 is GTSNPN and CDR2 SVGIG (reference sequence). Deletions cut 2 bases from V and 8 bases from J, with 10 bases between. The source material, RNA transcripts, was used to amplify TCR beta CDR3 regions. The TCR CDR3 was amplified in a first-round RT-PCR using the HTBI primer set. TCRdb reprocessed the multiplex PCR reads with MiXCR, giving one entry per CDR3 protein. The table shows about 610,000 distinct CDR3 sequences, with more than 15% occurring only once. At least ten counts were recorded for this clonotype. What it binds is not known.

This TCR was sampled from a woman aged 40-49 years with Graves' ophthalmopathy. V usage is TRBV30 and J usage is TRBJ2-1; weak D call: TRBD2 (5 bases). Sequenced material: blood. The CDR3 nucleotides are TGTGCCTGGAGTTACGGGGTGGATGAGCAGTTCTTC. This translates into CAWSYGVDEQFF.